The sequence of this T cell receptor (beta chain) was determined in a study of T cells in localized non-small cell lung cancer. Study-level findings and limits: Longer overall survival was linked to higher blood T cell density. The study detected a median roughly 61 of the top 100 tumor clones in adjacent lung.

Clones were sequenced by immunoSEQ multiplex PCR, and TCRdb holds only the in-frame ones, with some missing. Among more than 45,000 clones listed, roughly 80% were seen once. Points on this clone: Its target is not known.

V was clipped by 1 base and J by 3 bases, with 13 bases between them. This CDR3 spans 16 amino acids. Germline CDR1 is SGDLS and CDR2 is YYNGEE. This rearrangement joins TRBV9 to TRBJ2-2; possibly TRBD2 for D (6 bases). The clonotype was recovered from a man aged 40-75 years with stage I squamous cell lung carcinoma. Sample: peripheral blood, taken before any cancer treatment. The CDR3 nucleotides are TGTGCCAGCAGCGTAAGCGGGCGGGGTGACACCGGGGAGCTGTTTTTT. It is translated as CASSVSGRGDTGELFF.